This TCR beta chain was observed in a study of T cells after yellow fever vaccination. This clonotype was seen only a few times. Synthesis of TCR cDNA relied on 5'RACE template switching, which attached a universal primer site and UMIs. TCRdb processed the 5' RACE reads anew with MiXCR; each CDR3 protein has one entry. The sample has hundreds of thousands of distinct CDR3 sequences, approximately 12% seen once. The CDR3 consists of 13 residues. V was cut by 4 bases and J by 4 bases, with 11 bases left in between. Per germline, CDR1 MNHEY and CDR2 SVGEGT. This TCR was sampled from a man under 40 who received the YFV17D yellow fever vaccine. The specimen was PBMCs, collected on the day of the yellow fever booster vaccination. The rearrangement uses TRBV6-2 or TRBV6-3 and TRBJ2-7; the D gene is possibly TRBD1 (5 bases). This CDR3 is CASSSISGYEQYF. The CDR3 DNA follows: TGTGCCAGCAGTTCCATTTCAGGGTACGAGCAGTACTTC.